Listed here are 8 T cell receptor beta chains from one sample, sequenced in a study of blood T cell repertoires in COVID-19. Some clones are missing from TCRdb's copy, which holds only in-frame ones; the method was immunoSEQ multiplex PCR. In the table there are roughly 180,000 clones, more than 75% of which are singletons. The sequencing input was PBMCs or T cells enriched from blood (not recorded which). These receptors were obtained from a woman under 40 who had recovered from COVID-19.

The rearrangement uses TRBV15 and TRBJ2-3, with TRBD1 matching over 9 bases. This CDR3 contains 16 residues. Germline assignment: CDR1 LNHNV and CDR2 YYDKDF (reference sequence). V lost 0 bases, J lost 3 bases, and 4 bases stayed unmatched. This CDR3 is CATSRDMGTGTDTQYF. The CDR3 DNA reads TGTGCCACCAGCAGAGATATGGGGACAGGGACAGATACGCAGTATTTT.

The rearrangement uses TRBV28 and TRBJ2-3; tentative D call: TRBD2 (6 bases). Trimming cost V 3 bases and J 1 base, with 8 bases left between them. CDR1 MDHEN and CDR2 SYDVKM come from the germline V gene. This CDR3 is 14 amino acids long. CDR3 loop: CASSFSSGTDTQYF. The CDR3 DNA is TGTGCCAGCAGTTTCTCTAGCGGCACAGATACGCAGTATTTT.

V usage is TRBV10-2 and J usage is TRBJ1-1; D unclear. The CDR3 covers 17 residues. V lost 2 bases, J lost 1 base, and 17 bases lay in between. CDR1 WSHSY and CDR2 SAAADI come from the germline V gene. The CDR3: CASSEPFLEAGNTEAFF. DNA of the CDR3: TGCGCCAGCAGTGAGCCTTTCCTAGAGGCGGGGAACACTGAAGCTTTCTTT.

V is TRBV9 and J is TRBJ2-7, with 10 bases lining up with TRBD2. This CDR3 comprises 19 residues. The germline V gene encodes CDR1 SGDLS and CDR2 YYNGEE. V lost 4 bases, J lost 5 bases, and 21 bases stayed unmatched. This CDR3 is CASSPQPRPGLAPVHEQYF. The CDR3 DNA is TGTGCCAGCAGCCCACAACCCCGACCGGGACTAGCGCCCGTCCACGAGCAGTACTTC.

The chain employs TRBV28 and TRBJ1-1, with a weak D call TRBD1 (6 bases). Germline V gives CDR1 MDHEN, CDR2 SYDVKM. The CDR3 contains 17 residues. Deletions cut 4 bases from V and 2 bases from J, with 20 bases between. The chain's CDR3 is CASSSPGRGLVNTEAFF. The CDR3 DNA is TGTGCCAGCAGTTCCCCGGGCAGGGGCCTCGTAAACACTGAAGCTTTCTTT.

V gene TRBV13 combines with J gene TRBJ2-7; 10 bases map to TRBD2. Germline trimming cut 2 bases from V and 2 bases from J; bases unmatched to any gene: 3. Germline-derived CDR1 and CDR2 are PRHDT and FYEKMQ (reference sequence). This CDR3 spans 15 amino acids. The DNA for the CDR3 is TGTGCCAGCAGCTTACAGCGGGAGGGTCCCTACGAGCAGTACTTC. Protein: CASSLQREGPYEQYF.

This clone turned up a few times. This chain joins TRBV6-6 and TRBJ2-4; 7 nucleotides align to TRBD1. Germline loops: CDR1 MNHNY, CDR2 SVGAGI (reference sequence). V shed 2 bases and J 7 bases; nucleotides not matched to a gene: 8. The CDR3 is 15 residues long. Written as DNA, the CDR3 is TGTGCCAGCAGTTACAAGACATCAGGGGGTAACATTCAGTACTTC. The encoded protein is CASSYKTSGGNIQYF.

The chain combines TRBV7-9 with TRBJ2-3, with unresolved D. This CDR3 comprises 16 residues. CDR1 and CDR2 (germline): SEHNR, FQNEAQ (reference sequence). Trimming took 2 bases from V and 0 from J, leaving 12 bases between them. CDR3 in DNA: TGTGCCAGCAGCTTATCGCCCCTTACTAGCACAGATACGCAGTATTTT. The encoded protein is CASSLSPLTSTDTQYF.